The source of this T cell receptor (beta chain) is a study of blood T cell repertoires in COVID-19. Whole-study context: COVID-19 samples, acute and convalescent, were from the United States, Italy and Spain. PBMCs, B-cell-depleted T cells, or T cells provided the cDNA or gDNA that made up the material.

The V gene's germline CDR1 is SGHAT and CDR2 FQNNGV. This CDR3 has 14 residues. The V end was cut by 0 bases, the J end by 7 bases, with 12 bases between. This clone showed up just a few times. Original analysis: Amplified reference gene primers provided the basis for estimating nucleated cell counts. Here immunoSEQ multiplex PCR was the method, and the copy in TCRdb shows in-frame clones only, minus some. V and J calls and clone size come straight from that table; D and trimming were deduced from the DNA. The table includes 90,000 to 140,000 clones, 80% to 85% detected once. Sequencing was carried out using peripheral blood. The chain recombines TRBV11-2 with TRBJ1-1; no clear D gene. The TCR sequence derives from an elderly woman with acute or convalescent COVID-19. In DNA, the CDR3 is TGTGCCAGCAGCTTAGATATGGAACAGATTGAAGCTTTCTTT. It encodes CASSLDMEQIEAFF. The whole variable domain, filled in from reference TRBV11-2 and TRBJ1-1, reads EAGVAQSPRYKIIEKRQSVAFWCNPISGHATLYWYQQILGQGPKLLIQFQNNGVVDDSQLPKDRFSAERLKGVDSTLKIQPAKLEDSAVYLCASSLDMEQIEAFFGQGTRLTVV.